This is a list of T cell receptor beta chains from one sample in a study of CD8+ T cells in alopecia areata. Here immunoSEQ multiplex PCR was the method, and the copy in TCRdb shows in-frame clones only, minus some. The table records hundreds of thousands of clones, 55% to 70% of them present only once. The source was CD4+ T cells sorted from blood, collected at week 24, from a patient treated with tofacitinib. These TCRs come from a human donor with alopecia areata. The conserved cysteine and the conserved F or W are not part of the CDR3 here. A D gene is named only where the DNA matches it firmly.

j_call v_call d_call cdr3_aa
TRBJ2-7 TRBV4-1 NA ASSQVQGVSYEQY
TRBJ1-2 TRBV23-1 NA ASSSGTPDYGYT
TRBJ2-7 TRBV6-9 NA ASTFSHGGCCEQY
TRBJ2-1 TRBV5-6 TRBD1 ASSPLRAGGAYNEQF
TRBJ1-1 TRBV30 TRBD1 AWATGTGNTEAF
TRBJ1-1 TRBV6-1 NA ATLSREAYAF
TRBJ2-1 TRBV27 NA ASKSTKGAAGNEQF
TRBJ1-1 TRBV27 NA ASSLDSRTEAF
TRBJ1-2 TRBV5-1 TRBD1 ASRNPGTAPNYGYT
TRBJ2-5 TRBV18 NA ASSPLLQGETQY
TRBJ1-1 TRBV4-1 NA ASSPGRRNTEAF
TRBJ1-4 TRBV4-1 NA ASSLAFNEKLF
TRBJ2-4 TRBV5-1 NA ASKGGPADIQY
TRBJ1-2 TRBV15 TRBD1 ATSRERGLGYGYT
TRBJ2-7 TRBV5-1 TRBD1 ASSQQGAGSEQY
TRBJ1-3 TRBV30 NA AWSSAGNTIY
TRBJ1-2 TRBV5-5 NA ASSYLTGLAYGYT
TRBJ2-5 TRBV29-1 NA SGNPAEDQETQY
TRBJ1-4 TRBV2 NA ASRDSLVIEKLF
TRBJ1-6 TRBV27 NA ASSPSRESPLH
TRBJ2-7 TRBV5-1 TRBD1 ASSLLGTGVHEQY
TRBJ1-1 TRBV6-5 NA ASSFRVATEAF
TRBJ1-1 TRBV29-1 NA SVQFNTEAF
TRBJ2-7 TRBV5-1 NA ASTPGAGDEQY
TRBJ2-7 TRBV5-6 TRBD2 ASSLAGGSDEQY
TRBJ1-2 TRBV5-4 NA ASSLDRQMNYGYT
TRBJ2-7 TRBV5-1 NA ASSLDGDSSYEQY
TRBJ2-2 TRBV29-1 TRBD1 SATGDTGELF
TRBJ1-6 TRBV7-2 TRBD1 ASSLTGASSYNSPLH
TRBJ1-2 TRBV6-5 NA ASRSTGLYGYT
TRBJ1-2 TRBV6-5 NA ASSRGYGYT
TRBJ1-4 TRBV30 TRBD1 AWSPGGLNEKLF
TRBJ2-1 TRBV7-2 TRBD1 ASSLAPGTVVYNEQF
TRBJ2-3 TRBV5-1 TRBD1 ASSSKGQGRTDTQY
TRBJ2-5 TRBV5-4 NA ASSVNTDRETQY
TRBJ2-7 TRBV4-1 TRBD2 ASSPGLAGGHHEQY
TRBJ2-7 TRBV4-2 NA ATSQGIGEQY
TRBJ1-5 TRBV28 NA ASSIGGRTSNQPQH
TRBJ1-1 TRBV30 NA AWGRTPNTEAF
TRBJ1-3 TRBV6-6 NA ASKHRSGNTIY
TRBJ2-7 TRBV15 NA ATSSRRDLSYEQY
TRBJ2-5 TRBV11-2 NA ASSSQQGGETQY
TRBJ1-4 TRBV30 TRBD1 AWSVRRTGGEKLF
TRBJ2-1 TRBV7-9 TRBD1 ASSTQGASYNEQF
TRBJ2-4 TRBV30 NA AWGPTGVAKNIQY
TRBJ1-1 TRBV5-6 NA ASSSRPGRWNTEAF
TRBJ1-4 TRBV2 NA ASSVGHYEKLF
TRBJ2-7 TRBV29-1 NA SVTGRLRDEQY
TRBJ1-6 TRBV7-9 TRBD1 ASSLRGGQRPSPLH
TRBJ2-7 TRBV4-1 NA ASSQGRGLGYEQY
TRBJ2-7 TRBV7-2 NA ASSSAQGIVYEQY
TRBJ2-7 TRBV6-5 NA ASSYLGARYEQY
TRBJ2-7 TRBV28 NA ASSPGFGQY